One sample yielded the 14 T cell receptor beta chains listed below, sequenced in a study of monozygotic twins with inflammatory bowel disease. TCRdb reprocessed the 5' RACE reads, keeping one entry per CDR3 protein, no DNA. This sample carries fewer than 200,000 distinct CDR3 sequences, with 2.4% going to the ten biggest clones. Sequenced input: blood. All receptors derive from a human donor with ulcerative colitis or Crohn's disease, or a healthy co-twin of an affected twin (not recorded which).

This chain joins TRBV12-3 or TRBV12-4 and TRBJ2-3. CDR3 length: 14 residues. The CDR3 sequence is CASSLPASTDTQYF.

The rearrangement joins TRBV5-1 to TRBJ2-7; TCRdb designates TRBD1, a call that cannot be tested without DNA. This CDR3 comprises 15 residues. Germline CDR1 reads SGHRS; CDR2 reads YFSETQ. CDR3 amino acids: CASSLALGQIYEQYF.

The chain is built from TRBV2 and TRBJ2-1. Germline CDR1 reads SNHLY; CDR2 reads FYNNEI. The CDR3 consists of 11 residues. The CDR3 region is CASSAENEQFF. The variable domain in full, with the rest retrieved from reference TRBV2 and TRBJ2-1, is EPEVTQTPSHQVTQMGQEVILRCVPISNHLYFYWYRQILGQKVEFLVSFYNNEISEKSEIFDDQFSVERPDGSNFTLKIRSTKLEDSAMYFCASSAENEQFFGPGTRLTVL.

The chain's CDR3 is CASSLWVGGGQPQHF. The chain uses TRBV7-2 and TRBJ1-5; lacking DNA, the TRBD1 call made by TCRdb goes unchecked. CDR1 and CDR2 from the germline V gene are SGHTA and FQGNSA. This CDR3 contains 15 residues.

This chain uses TRBV12-3 or TRBV12-4 with TRBJ1-5. The CDR3 consists of 12 residues. This CDR3 reads CASSLAQQPQHF.

The gene calls are TRBV28 and TRBJ1-1. Germline V gives CDR1 MDHEN, CDR2 SYDVKM. The CDR3 spans 15 residues. CDR3: CASSTPDELNTEAFF.

This chain connects TRBV6-5 to TRBJ1-2; the TCRdb D gene call, TRBD1, has no DNA to confirm it. This CDR3 is built from 13 residues. Germline V gene lookup returns CDR1 MNHEY and CDR2 SVGAGI. Here the CDR3 reads CASPGQGRHGYTF.

The rearrangement joins TRBV28 to TRBJ2-7; the D call from TCRdb, TRBD1, cannot be confirmed without DNA. CDR1 is MDHEN, CDR2 SYDVKM, per germline. The CDR3 length is 15 residues. Here the CDR3 reads CASRRQGAAPYEQYF.

The V and J genes are TRBV20-1 and TRBJ2-5. The CDR3 runs to 12 residues. CDR1 and CDR2 from the germline V gene are DFQATT and SNEGSKA (reference sequence). CDR3 sequence: CSARANQETQYF.

The rearrangement uses TRBV4-3 and TRBJ2-3; TCRdb returns TRBD2, unconfirmable since there is no DNA. The CDR3 is made up of 15 amino acids. Looked up from germline, CDR1 is LGHNA and CDR2 is YSLEER. CDR3: CASSQGTSGLGTQYF.

The chain uses TRBV5-1 and TRBJ2-5; TCRdb returns TRBD2, unconfirmable since there is no DNA. There are 17 residues in the CDR3. The germline V gene encodes CDR1 SGHRS and CDR2 YFSETQ. The CDR3 sequence: CASSLKGTSGPQETQYF.

The rearrangement links TRBV20-1 to TRBJ2-5; lacking DNA, the TRBD1 call made by TCRdb goes unchecked. Per germline, CDR1 DFQATT and CDR2 SNEGSKA (reference sequence). This CDR3 is built from 18 residues. CDR3 protein: CSAGGRQGATRIQETQYF.

The J gene is TRBJ2-3, the V gene TRBV7-9; checking the TCRdb D call of TRBD2 is not possible without DNA. Germline loops: CDR1 SEHNR, CDR2 FQNEAQ (reference sequence). CDR3 length: 15 residues. The CDR3 sequence is CASSLRRADTDTQYF.

The chain has TRBV10-3 and TRBJ1-5; TCRdb names TRBD1, which stays unverified in the absence of DNA. The CDR3 extends over 13 amino acids. Germline lookup yields CDR1 ENHRY and CDR2 SYGVKD. The CDR3 sequence is CTISDDRAQPQHF.